The entry that follows covers one T cell receptor beta chain sequence. Its antigen is undetermined. V was pared by 4 bases and J by 4 bases, with 12 bases of the junction left unmatched. CDR1 is SGHRS and CDR2 is YFSETQ in the germline V gene. The CDR3 length is 18 residues. The sample originates from a study of post-analysis software for immune sequencing data. Overall study context: Both relapsing-remitting and secondary progressive multiple sclerosis featured among the disease courses, as did progressive-relapsing multiple sclerosis.

Study-level findings and limits: The five TRBV segments detected at higher frequency in patients than in controls included TRBV5-6, TRBV5-1 and TRBV20-1. Strong co-clustering by F measure linked samples that shared a preparation batch.

Unique molecular identifiers featured in each of the TCR beta cDNA libraries. Starting from approximately 1 to 10 million T cells, the study yielded about 500,000 cDNA molecules. TCRdb re-analysed the PCR reads in MiXCR, keeping a single row per CDR3 protein. Of 650,000 to 850,000 distinct CDR3 sequences listed, about 43% are singletons. V and J are TRBV5-1 and TRBJ2-3, with 13 nucleotides matching TRBD2. The receptor comes from a girl aged 5-17 years with multiple sclerosis. The sequenced material came from blood. CDR3 nucleotide sequence: TGCGCCAGCAGCGCCGGACTAGCGGGAGCCACGGGGGCAGATACGCAGTATTTT. It translates to CASSAGLAGATGADTQYF.